The next 31 T cell receptor beta chains were all read from a single sample in a study of blood T cells in healthy people across ages. A J-beta primer mix and a sample-barcoded 5' primer were used in a second PCR of about 7 to 11 cycles. MiXCR, applied by TCRdb to the 5' RACE reads, yields one record per CDR3 protein. The sample lists under 1,100,000 distinct CDR3 sequences, 25% occurring once. Separately, the same data were catalogued under a study of T cells of mothers and their children.

Sequenced input: blood. All receptors derive from a girl aged 2-10 years in good health.

The chain combines TRBV10-3 with TRBJ1-1; 7 bases are shared with TRBD1. Germline V gene data show CDR1 as ENHRY and CDR2 as SYGVKD. The V gene end was trimmed by 8 bases and the J gene end by 12 bases; junction bases not matched to a gene: 6. This CDR3 spans 10 amino acids. The CDR3 nucleotides are TGTGCCATCGGACAGGTGGCCTCTTTCTTT. Translating it yields CAIGQVASFF.

CDR3 residues: CSVEDFGGTGTDTQYF. The CDR3 DNA is TGCAGCGTTGAAGATTTTGGCGGGACGGGCACAGATACGCAGTATTTT. The chain couples TRBV29-1 to TRBJ2-3, with D tentatively TRBD2 (6 bases). The CDR3 runs to 16 residues. Germline V gene sequence: CDR1 SQVTM, CDR2 ANQGSEA. With 0 bases removed from V and 1 base from J, the gap between germline ends came to 14 bases.

This chain links TRBV24-1 with TRBJ2-5, with TRBD2 matching 8 bases. The CDR3 has 15 residues. Germline loops: CDR1 KGHDR, CDR2 SFDVKD. Trimming cost V 3 bases and J 5 bases; bases outside gene matches: 7. The CDR3 region is CATSDPAGDGETQYF. The CDR3 bases are TGTGCCACCAGTGATCCAGCGGGAGACGGGGAGACCCAGTACTTC.

This clonotype occurred a few times. The chain links TRBV29-1 to TRBJ1-1; D gene unclear. V was cut by 5 bases and J by 4 bases, with 2 bases left in between. Germline assignment: CDR1 SQVTM and CDR2 ANQGSEA. The CDR3 length is 9 residues. CDR3 region: CSVSTEAFF. CDR3 sequence (DNA): TGCAGCGTTAGCACTGAAGCTTTCTTT.

This clonotype has only a few counts. The rearrangement uses TRBV10-1 and TRBJ2-7; D is unclear. Germline assignment: CDR1 WNHNN and CDR2 SYGVQD (reference sequence). The CDR3 is 14 residues long. Trimming removed 0 bases at V and 6 bases at J, with 12 bases between. The CDR3 region has the DNA TGCGCCAGCAGTGAGTCGAAGTCTTGGGGCGAGCAGTACTTC. Its translation is CASSESKSWGEQYF.

The V call is TRBV29-1, the J call TRBJ2-5; 7 bases agree with TRBD2. The tail of the sequence fits TRBJ2-7 better, so the J call may be wrong. CDR1 SQVTM and CDR2 ANQGSEA come from the germline V gene. This CDR3 spans 12 amino acids. In DNA, the CDR3 is TGCAGCTTTAGCGGGTCAGGCTACGAGCAGTACTTC. Its translation: CSFSGSGYEQYF.

The chain combines TRBV7-2 with TRBJ2-2; TRBD2 matches 7 bases. CDR3 length: 14 amino acids. Per the germline V gene, CDR1 is SGHTA and CDR2 is FQGNSA. V was pared by 3 bases and J by 6 bases, with 4 bases of the junction left unmatched. The CDR3, as DNA: TGTGCCAGCAGCTTTTCCCTAGCGGCCGGGGAGCTGTTTTTT. This codes for CASSFSLAAGELFF.

On this clonotype: At one of its ends the junction is not consistent with the germline gene, which may arise from a read error. The rearrangement uses TRBV9 and TRBJ2-5, with D possibly being TRBD2 (7 bases). There are 14 residues in the CDR3. The germline V gene has CDR1 SGDLS and CDR2 YYNGEE. CDR3 DNA sequence: TGTGCCAGCAGCGTAGCGGGGGGACAAGAGGCCCAGCACTTC. It codes for CASSVAGGQEAQHF.

In this sample, this clonotype turned up a few times. The genes are TRBV12-5 and TRBJ2-3; D uncertain. Germline V CDR1 and CDR2: LGHNT, FRNRAP. The CDR3 has 12 residues. V was pared by 4 bases and J by 2 bases, with 4 bases between. CDR3 loop: CASGSYTDTQYF. CDR3 in DNA: TGTGCTAGTGGTTCCTACACAGATACGCAGTATTTT. Filled out from reference TRBV12-5 and TRBJ2-3, the complete variable domain reads DARVTQTPRHKVTEMGQEVTMRCQPILGHNTVFWYRQTMMQGLELLAYFRNRAPLDDSGMPKDRFSAEMPDATLATLKIQPSEPRDSAVYFCASGSYTDTQYFGPGTRLTVL.

Comments on this clonotype: A read error may explain this, as a much larger clone is one base away. The chain combines TRBV2 with TRBJ2-5; 10 bases fit TRBD1. From germline, CDR1 is SNHLY and CDR2 FYNNEI. This CDR3 contains 14 residues. CDR3 bases: TGTGCCAGCAGCTCCGGGACAGGGGAAGACACCCAGTACTTC. Residues: CASSSGTGEDTQYF.

This clonotype appeared a few times. No conserved phenylalanine or tryptophan is present at the end of the CDR3, so a read error is the likely explanation. The chain couples TRBV7-2 to TRBJ2-5; 15 bases agree with TRBD2. This CDR3 has 15 amino acids. V lost 5 bases and J lost 5; bases outside the gene matches: 3. Germline V lookup: CDR1 SGHTA, CDR2 FQGNSA. Written as DNA, the CDR3 is TGTGCCAGCAGCCCAGGGACTAGCGGGAGGGAGACCCAGTACCTC. It yields the protein CASSPGTSGRETQYL.

The chain uses TRBV29-1 and TRBJ2-5; TRBD2 matches 7 bases. The J call is in doubt because the DNA end fits TRBJ2-7 better. This CDR3 spans 14 amino acids. CDR1 is SQVTM and CDR2 is ANQGSEA in the germline V gene. CDR3 nucleotide sequence: TGCAGCGTTGCTGGCGGGGGACGAACCTACGAGCAGTACTTC. Its protein is CSVAGGGRTYEQYF.

The chain uses TRBV5-1 and TRBJ2-5; 7 nucleotides match TRBD2. Germline CDR1 is SGHRS and CDR2 is YFSETQ. This CDR3 region has 15 residues. The V segment lost 1 base and the J segment 2 bases; nucleotides outside the gene matches: 5. The CDR3 bases are TGCGCCAGCAGCTTGACCGGGACTACGCAAGAGACCCAGTACTTC. Its translation: CASSLTGTTQETQYF.

This clonotype was counted ten times or more. V is TRBV28 and J is TRBJ2-3, with D possibly matching TRBD2 (6 bases). Germline values: CDR1 MDHEN, CDR2 SYDVKM. The CDR3 is 13 amino acids. V was pared by 1 base and J by 5 bases, with 7 bases between. The CDR3 DNA sequence: TGTGCCAGCAGTTTATTGGGGGGAGATACGCAGTATTTT. This codes for CASSLLGGDTQYF.

This chain connects TRBV29-1 to TRBJ2-3, with D perhaps matching TRBD2 (5 bases). Trimming took off 0 bases at V and 4 bases at J, with 17 bases between the two ends. The germline V gene encodes CDR1 SQVTM and CDR2 ANQGSEA. This CDR3 region has 16 residues. CDR3 loop: CSVEDYPGRNADTQYF. CDR3 bases: TGCAGCGTTGAAGATTACCCGGGAAGGAATGCAGATACGCAGTATTTT.

J is TRBJ2-1 and V is TRBV14; TRBD2 aligns across 8 bases. The germline V gene has CDR1 SGHDN and CDR2 FVKESK. This CDR3 has 17 residues. Trimming cost V 4 bases and J 5 bases; bases outside gene matches: 13. CDR3 residues: CASSPRTSPRIDNEQFF. The CDR3, as DNA: TGTGCCAGCAGCCCGAGGACTAGCCCCCGAATAGACAATGAGCAGTTCTTC.

The gene calls are TRBV18 and TRBJ2-1; D gene uncertain. The J call may be faulty, since TRBJ2-7 better matches the DNA end. CDR1 and CDR2 (germline): KGHSH, LQKENI. This CDR3 has 18 amino acids. The CDR3, as DNA: TGTGCCAGCTCACCGTTAGGACGGCGACTCTTCCACTCCTACGAGCAGTACTTC. Its protein is CASSPLGRRLFHSYEQYF.

This clonotype appeared a few times. The CDR3: CASYRPLPPGDYGYTF. The CDR3 coding sequence is TGTGCCAGCTATAGACCGCTTCCCCCAGGGGACTATGGCTACACCTTC. V usage is TRBV28 and J usage is TRBJ1-2; a possible D gene is TRBD1 (6 bases). The length of the CDR3 is 16 residues. Per germline, CDR1 MDHEN and CDR2 SYDVKM. The V end was cut by 8 bases, the J end by 3 bases, with 22 bases between.

The chain links TRBV20-1 to TRBJ2-3; 11 nucleotides agree with TRBD2. This CDR3 comprises 14 residues. Losses at the gene ends were 5 bases for V and 2 bases for J; bases not matched to a gene: 3. Germline-derived CDR1 and CDR2 are DFQATT and SNEGSKA (reference sequence). The CDR3 nucleotides are TGCAGTGCTGGGACTAGCGGTTTCACAGATACGCAGTATTTT. Translated: CSAGTSGFTDTQYF.

The rearrangement uses TRBV20-1 and TRBJ2-5; D is perhaps TRBD2 (5 bases). Per the germline V gene, CDR1 is DFQATT and CDR2 is SNEGSKA (reference sequence). The germline V and J ends were trimmed by 0 bases and 5 bases, with 16 bases remaining between them. This CDR3 is 15 amino acids long. CDR3 in DNA: TGCAGTGCTAGAGACCTCAGCGGAACTGGTGAGACCCAGTACTTC. It codes for CSARDLSGTGETQYF.

This chain connects TRBV20-1 to TRBJ2-3; D is unresolved. In germline, CDR1 is DFQATT, CDR2 SNEGSKA (reference sequence). Trimming removed 1 base from V and 2 bases from J, with 10 bases in between. The CDR3 sequence is 14 residues long. DNA of the CDR3: TGCAGTGCTAGAGCCGGCGACCTCACAGATACGCAGTATTTT. Its protein product is CSARAGDLTDTQYF.

This clonotype came up a few times. The V and J genes are TRBV7-9 and TRBJ2-3; TRBD2 might be the D (6 bases). This CDR3 is 15 amino acids long. V was trimmed by 5 bases and J by 2 bases, leaving 14 bases between them. Germline V lookup: CDR1 SEHNR, CDR2 FQNEAQ (reference sequence). The CDR3 sequence is CASSVGRGDTDTQYF. In DNA, the CDR3 is TGTGCCAGCAGCGTCGGGAGAGGGGACACAGATACGCAGTATTTT.

This clonotype was recorded a few times. The genes are TRBV7-9 and TRBJ2-5; 7 bases match TRBD2. Germline loops: CDR1 SEHNR, CDR2 FQNEAQ (reference sequence). Unmatched junction bases numbered 10, after V lost 6 bases and J lost 3 bases. CDR3 length equals 15 residues. CDR3 DNA: TGTGCCAGCAGTCTCGTAGGGCTAGCGGAAGAGACCCAGTACTTC. Protein sequence: CASSLVGLAEETQYF.

This clonotype has more than one count but fewer than ten. The rearrangement joins TRBV6-1 to TRBJ1-5; no firm D call. The germline gives CDR1 MNHNS, CDR2 SASEGT. Trimming took 6 bases from V and 7 from J, leaving 13 bases between them. This CDR3 spans 13 amino acids. The CDR3 bases are TGTGCCAGCAGGGGAGGAGTAGGCCAGCCCCAGCATTTT. This sequence encodes CASRGGVGQPQHF.

V and J are TRBV12-3 or TRBV12-4 and TRBJ1-2; unclear D gene. The CDR3 has 8 residues. V was pared by 6 bases and J by 10 bases, with 3 bases between. The CDR3 bases are TGTGCCAGCAGACCCTACACCTTC. Translation: CASRPYTF.

This clonotype was detected a few times. The CDR3 DNA is TGTGCCAGCAGTTTAAGGCGGGTAGGCATTCAGTACTTC. Translation: CASSLRRVGIQYF. The chain couples TRBV28 to TRBJ2-4, with D perhaps matching TRBD2 (5 bases). The V end was cut by 2 bases, the J end by 9 bases, with 11 bases between. The CDR3 length is 13 residues. Germline CDR1 reads MDHEN; CDR2 reads SYDVKM.

This clonotype showed up just a few times. The CDR3 DNA is TGTGCCAGCAGCCGACTCGCGGGGGGTAAGAACACTGAAGCTTTCTTT. This translates into CASSRLAGGKNTEAFF. The rearrangement links TRBV7-9 to TRBJ1-1; weak D call: TRBD1 (5 bases). Germline V gene lookup returns CDR1 SEHNR and CDR2 FQNEAQ (reference sequence). Trimming removed 5 bases at V and 1 base at J, with 17 bases between. The CDR3 loop spans 16 amino acids.

The gene calls are TRBV7-9 and TRBJ1-1; D is ambiguous. This CDR3 contains 21 residues. CDR1 SEHNR and CDR2 FQNEAQ come from the germline V gene (reference sequence). Trimming pared 5 bases from V and 0 bases from J, leaving 31 bases between. The CDR3 bases are TGTGCCAGCAGCCTTAAGTTTGTAGGACCCGGTCCTAAAATTATGAACACTGAAGCTTTCTTT. Protein sequence: CASSLKFVGPGPKIMNTEAFF.

The chain recombines TRBV7-2 with TRBJ2-5; tentative D call: TRBD2 (6 bases). The J call is doubtful: the DNA matches TRBJ2-1 better. Germline-derived CDR1 and CDR2 are SGHTA and FQGNSA. The CDR3 sequence is 15 residues long. DNA of the CDR3: TGTGCCAGCAGGGGGTGGGGCGGGGCCTACAATGAGCAGTTCTTC. This sequence encodes CASRGWGGAYNEQFF.

V is TRBV7-3 and J is TRBJ1-2; 7 nucleotides match TRBD1. The CDR3 consists of 18 residues. J was trimmed by 6 bases and V by 2 bases; bases with no gene match: 18. The germline V gene has CDR1 SGHTA and CDR2 FQGTGA. CDR3 nucleotide sequence: TGTGCCAGCAGCTTAGAGGCGGGGGTTACAGGGGCGGAGGATGGCTACACCTTC. This encodes CASSLEAGVTGAEDGYTF.

The V call is TRBV29-1, the J call TRBJ1-2; 7 positions agree with TRBD1. In germline, CDR1 is SQVTM, CDR2 ANQGSEA. The CDR3 is 16 amino acids. Trimming at V came to 1 base and at J to 8 bases, leaving 16 bases not matched to a gene. Written as DNA, the CDR3 is TGCAGCGTTGAAGGCGAAGGGGGCTCGAGCATAGACGGCTACACCTTC. Translation: CSVEGEGGSSIDGYTF.